This TCR beta chain was sequenced during a study of T-cell reconstitution after alpha-beta-depleted transplantation in children. Preparing the TCRbeta library involved the use of unique molecular identifiers. TCRdb independently ran MiXCR on the PCR reads; one entry per CDR3 protein. The table records 200,000 to 300,000 distinct CDR3 sequences, 9.5% to 15% of them present only once. The length of the CDR3 is 13 residues. Per germline, CDR1 MGHDK and CDR2 SYGVNS. V was pared by 4 bases and J by 6 bases, with 12 bases between. V and J are TRBV25-1 and TRBJ1-2, with D maybe TRBD1 (6 bases). This TCR was sampled from a human donor who donated a stem cell graft to a child with acute lymphoblastic leukemia. Sample: PBMCs from the stem cell graft donor, taken from the stem cell graft. The CDR3 sequence is CASSGGALHGYTF. The CDR3 coding sequence is TGTGCCAGCAGTGGGGGGGCGCTTCATGGCTACACCTTC.